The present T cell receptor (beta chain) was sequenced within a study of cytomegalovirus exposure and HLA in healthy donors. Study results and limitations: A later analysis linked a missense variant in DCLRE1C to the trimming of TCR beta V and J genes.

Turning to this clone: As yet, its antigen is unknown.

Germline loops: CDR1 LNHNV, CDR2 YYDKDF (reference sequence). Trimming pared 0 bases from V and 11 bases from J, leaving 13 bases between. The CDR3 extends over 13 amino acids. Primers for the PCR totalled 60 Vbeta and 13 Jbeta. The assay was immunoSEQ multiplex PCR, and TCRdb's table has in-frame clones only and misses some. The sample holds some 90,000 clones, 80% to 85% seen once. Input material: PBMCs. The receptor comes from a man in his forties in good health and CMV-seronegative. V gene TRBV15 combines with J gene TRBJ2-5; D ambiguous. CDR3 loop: CATSRDQVPRQYF. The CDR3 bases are TGTGCCACCAGCAGAGATCAAGTCCCGCGGCAGTACTTC.